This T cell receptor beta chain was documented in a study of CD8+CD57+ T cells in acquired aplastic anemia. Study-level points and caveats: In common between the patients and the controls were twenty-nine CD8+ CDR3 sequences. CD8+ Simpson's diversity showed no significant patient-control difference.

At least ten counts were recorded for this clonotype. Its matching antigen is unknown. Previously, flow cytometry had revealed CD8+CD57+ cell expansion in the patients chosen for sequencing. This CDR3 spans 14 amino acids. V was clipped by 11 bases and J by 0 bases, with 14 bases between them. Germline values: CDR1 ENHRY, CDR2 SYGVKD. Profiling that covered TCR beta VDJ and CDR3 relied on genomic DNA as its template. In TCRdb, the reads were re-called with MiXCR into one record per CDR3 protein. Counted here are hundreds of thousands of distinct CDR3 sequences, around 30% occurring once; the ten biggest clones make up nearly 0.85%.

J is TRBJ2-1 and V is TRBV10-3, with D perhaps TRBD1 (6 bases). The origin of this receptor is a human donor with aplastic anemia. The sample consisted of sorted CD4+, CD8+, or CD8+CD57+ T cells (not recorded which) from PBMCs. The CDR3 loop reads CASSQGSSYNEQFF. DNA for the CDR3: TGTGCCTCATCCCAGGGGAGCTCCTACAATGAGCAGTTCTTC.